Presented here are 12 T cell receptor beta chains from one specimen sequenced in a study of cytomegalovirus exposure and HLA in healthy donors. It was with 60 Vbeta and 13 Jbeta primers that the PCR ran. Sequencing used immunoSEQ multiplex PCR; TCRdb keeps in-frame clones, though not all of them. Of around 140,000 clones detected, 60% to 80% appear once; the ten largest clones hold 3% to 4.5%. Sequenced: PBMCs. The receptor source for this set is a male donor in good health and CMV-seronegative.

This chain joins TRBV15 and TRBJ2-1, with 11 nucleotides matching TRBD2. The CDR3 spans 16 residues. Per the germline V gene, CDR1 is LNHNV and CDR2 is YYDKDF (reference sequence). V lost 3 bases, J lost 4 bases, and 5 bases stayed unmatched. CDR3 region: CATSSPSSGRYNEQFF. The CDR3 DNA follows: TGTGCCACCAGCAGTCCGTCTAGCGGGAGGTACAATGAGCAGTTCTTC.

The chain recombines TRBV4-2 with TRBJ1-6; 10 nucleotides line up with TRBD1. Germline CDR1 reads LGHNA; CDR2 reads YNFKEQ. The CDR3 has 16 amino acids. V lost 0 bases, J lost 10 bases, and 6 bases stayed unmatched. The CDR3 sequence is CASSQDPGTGVSPLHF. CDR3 DNA: TGTGCCAGCAGCCAAGACCCCGGGACAGGGGTCTCACCCCTCCACTTT.

This rearrangement joins TRBV7-9 to TRBJ2-1, with 9 nucleotides matching TRBD2. This CDR3 spans 16 amino acids. With V trimmed by 2 bases and J by 6 bases, 8 bases remained unmatched. Per the germline V gene, CDR1 is SEHNR and CDR2 is FQNEAQ (reference sequence). CDR3 protein: CASSLIAGTSTNEQFF. CDR3 bases: TGTGCCAGCAGCTTAATAGCCGGGACTAGCACCAATGAGCAGTTCTTC.

The chain links TRBV19 to TRBJ2-1; 10 nucleotides align to TRBD2. The junction had 6 bases not matched to a gene; V was cut back by 6 bases and J by 7 bases. Germline V gene sequence: CDR1 LNHDA, CDR2 SQIVND (reference sequence). The CDR3 consists of 14 residues. The CDR3 coding sequence is TGTGCCAGTAGGCCGGGACTAGCGATTAATGAGCAGTTCTTC. It yields the protein CASRPGLAINEQFF.

The chain links TRBV6-5 to TRBJ2-7; TRBD1 matches at 7 bases. The junction had 10 bases not matched to a gene; V was cut back by 6 bases and J by 2 bases. Per germline, CDR1 MNHEY and CDR2 SVGAGI. The CDR3 is 15 amino acids. CDR3 bases: TGTGCCAGCAGGTCACCGGGACAGCAAACCTACGAGCAGTACTTC. It yields the protein CASRSPGQQTYEQYF.

The rearrangement uses TRBV28 and TRBJ2-1, with 10 positions matching TRBD2. V shed 5 bases and J 5 bases; nucleotides not matched to a gene: 9. The CDR3 is 16 amino acids. Germline assignment: CDR1 MDHEN and CDR2 SYDVKM. The CDR3 nucleotides read TGTGCCAGCAGTCTAGCCACTAGCGGGACTCACAATGAGCAGTTCTTC. The encoded protein is CASSLATSGTHNEQFF.

The genes are TRBV5-1 and TRBJ2-3; 7 nucleotides match TRBD2. Germline V gene data show CDR1 as SGHRS and CDR2 as YFSETQ. V trimming: 0 bases; J trimming: 6 bases; junction bases outside the gene matches: 4. CDR3 length: 14 residues. CDR3 bases: TGCGCCAGCAGCTTGGAAGCGGGAATCGATACGCAGTATTTT. As protein: CASSLEAGIDTQYF.

The rearrangement links TRBV19 to TRBJ1-5; D is unresolved. The CDR3 sequence is 15 residues long. With 3 bases removed from V and 1 base from J, the gap between germline ends came to 10 bases. Germline CDR1 LNHDA, CDR2 SQIVND (reference sequence). The CDR3 protein is CASSMGRASNQPQHF. CDR3 DNA: TGTGCCAGTAGTATGGGGAGGGCGAGCAATCAGCCCCAGCATTTT.

V usage is TRBV11-2 and J usage is TRBJ2-7; 13 positions agree with TRBD2. Trimming removed 3 bases from V and 6 bases from J; junction bases left unmatched: 8. This CDR3 region has 16 residues. Germline CDR1 is SGHAT and CDR2 is FQNNGV. The DNA for the CDR3 is TGTGCCAGCAGCTTTACTAGCGGGGGGGCGTCGTCCGAGCAGTACTTC. Translated: CASSFTSGGASSEQYF. The variable domain in full, with the rest retrieved from reference TRBV11-2 and TRBJ2-7, is EAGVAQSPRYKIIEKRQSVAFWCNPISGHATLYWYQQILGQGPKLLIQFQNNGVVDDSQLPKDRFSAERLKGVDSTLKIQPAKLEDSAVYLCASSFTSGGASSEQYFGPGTRLTVT.

The chain recombines TRBV5-1 with TRBJ2-3; maybe TRBD1 (6 bases). Germline V gene sequence: CDR1 SGHRS, CDR2 YFSETQ. The ends were cut back, 7 bases at V and 5 bases at J, with 29 bases in the middle. CDR3 size: 18 residues. Written as DNA, the CDR3 is TGCGCCAGCGCCACCGGGACACCTGACCGATTCCGAGTAGATACGCAGTATTTT. As protein: CASATGTPDRFRVDTQYF.

The V call is TRBV21-1, the J call TRBJ2-7; no check of the table's D call, TRBD2, against the DNA was made. TRBV21-1 is a listed pseudogene. The CDR3 spans 18 residues. The CDR3 DNA reads TGTGCCAGCAGCAAAGCCTACCTGGAGGGTGGGGTTTTTAGGGAGCAGTACTTC. This sequence encodes CASSKAYLEGGVFREQYF.

This clone has more than one count but fewer than ten. This rearrangement joins TRBV19 to TRBJ1-2, with TRBD1 as a possible D gene (5 bases). The CDR3 covers 13 residues. Germline CDR1 reads LNHDA; CDR2 reads SQIVND (reference sequence). Trimming took 4 bases from V and 0 from J, leaving 6 bases between them. Here the CDR3 reads CASSTGPNYGYTF. The CDR3 DNA is TGTGCCAGTAGTACAGGGCCTAACTATGGCTACACCTTC. The full variable domain, in which reference TRBV19 and TRBJ1-2 provide the parts outside the CDR3, is DGGITQSPKYLFRKEGQNVTLSCEQNLNHDAMYWYRQDPGQGLRLIYYSQIVNDFQKGDIAEGYSVSREKKESFPLTVTSAQKNPTAFYLCASSTGPNYGYTFGSGTRLTVV.